This T cell receptor (beta chain) emerged from a study of naive and memory T cell subsets. Findings of the study overall: Over 90% of naive TCR sequences appeared only once after error correction, unlike memory subsets.

Both TRBC1 and TRBC2 were covered by a beta constant-region primer of two equimolar oligonucleotides. Each CDR3 protein gets one entry after TCRdb re-called the UMI-ligation and nested PCR reads with MiXCR. This table holds approximately 85,000 distinct CDR3 sequences, about 7% found once. The ends lost 7 bases at V and 7 bases at J; junction bases unmatched: 4. The CDR3 is 13 amino acids. The germline V gene encodes CDR1 MRHNA and CDR2 SNTAGT. This clonotype occurred many times. Its target is unknown. V gene TRBV6-4 combines with J gene TRBJ1-6, with 7 bases lining up with TRBD1. This sequence was found in a human donor in good health. Sequencing was carried out using central memory CD4+ T cells from blood. CDR3 nucleotides: TGTGCCAGCAAGGAGGGGGCCAATTCACCCCTCCACTTT. Protein: CASKEGANSPLHF.